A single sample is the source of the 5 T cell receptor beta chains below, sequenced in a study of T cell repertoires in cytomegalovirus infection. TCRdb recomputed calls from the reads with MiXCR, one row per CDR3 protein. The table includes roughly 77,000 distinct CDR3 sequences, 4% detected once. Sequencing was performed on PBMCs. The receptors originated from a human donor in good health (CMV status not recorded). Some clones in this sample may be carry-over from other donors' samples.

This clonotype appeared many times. The CDR3 here is CASSTTATQTDTQYF. CDR3 sequence (DNA): TGTGCCAGCAGTACTACTGCGACCCAAACAGATACGCAGTATTTT. The rearrangement uses TRBV27 and TRBJ2-3, with D hard to call. Germline V gene sequence: CDR1 MNHEY, CDR2 SMNVEV (reference sequence). V was cut by 5 bases and J by 3 bases, with 15 bases left in between. The CDR3 consists of 15 residues.

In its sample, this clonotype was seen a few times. CDR3 in DNA: TGTGCCACCAGCACGACTAGCGGGAGCTCCTACAATGAGCAGTTCTTC. Translating it yields CATSTTSGSSYNEQFF. The chain recombines TRBV15 with TRBJ2-1; 12 positions agree with TRBD2. Per germline, CDR1 LNHNV and CDR2 YYDKDF (reference sequence). The CDR3 sequence is 16 residues long. V was clipped by 4 bases and J by 0 bases; unmatched bases: 1.

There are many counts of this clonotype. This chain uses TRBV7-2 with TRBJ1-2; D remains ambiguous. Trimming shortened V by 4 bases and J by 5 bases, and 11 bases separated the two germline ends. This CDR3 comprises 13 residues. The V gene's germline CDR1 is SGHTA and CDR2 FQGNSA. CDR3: CASSSYGEYGYTF. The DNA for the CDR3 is TGTGCCAGCAGCTCCTACGGGGAATATGGCTACACCTTC.

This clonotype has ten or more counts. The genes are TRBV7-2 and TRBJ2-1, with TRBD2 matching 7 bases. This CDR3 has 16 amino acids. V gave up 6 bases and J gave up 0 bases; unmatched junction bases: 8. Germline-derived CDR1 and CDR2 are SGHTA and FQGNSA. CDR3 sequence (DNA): TGTGCCAGCAGGATGTTAGCGGGTAGCTCCTACAATGAGCAGTTCTTC. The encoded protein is CASRMLAGSSYNEQFF.

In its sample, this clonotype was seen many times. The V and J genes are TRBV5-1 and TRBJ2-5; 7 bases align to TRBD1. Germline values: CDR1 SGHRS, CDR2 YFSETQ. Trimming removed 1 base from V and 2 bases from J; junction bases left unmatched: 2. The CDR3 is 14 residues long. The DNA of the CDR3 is TGCGCCAGCAGCTTGCCCAGGGGGCAAGAGACCCAGTACTTC. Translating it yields CASSLPRGQETQYF.